The sequence of this TCR beta chain was determined in a study of cytotoxic CD8 clonotypes in ibrutinib-treated CLL. Germline V gives CDR1 SEHNR, CDR2 FQNEAQ (reference sequence). The V gene lost 3 bases and the J gene lost 1 base, with 3 bases spanning the gap. CDR3 length equals 12 residues. Investigators sought sequencing depths of between 1 in 200,000 and 1 in 1 million T cells. The assay was immunoSEQ multiplex PCR, and TCRdb's table has in-frame clones only and misses some. This sample carries hundreds of thousands of clones, roughly 71% of them seen once, and the ten largest clones take around 6.6%.

The sample consisted of PBMCs, taken after 36 months of ibrutinib treatment. The rearrangement joins TRBV7-9 to TRBJ1-2; no definite D call. The source is a human donor with chronic lymphocytic leukemia. The CDR3 DNA is TGTGCCAGCAGCTTTATTAACTATGGCTACACCTTC. Protein product: CASSFINYGYTF.